The present entry profiles one T cell receptor (beta chain) with its context. The record originates from a study of shared clonotypes between healthy human individuals. The repertoire was sequenced with immunoSEQ multiplex PCR; TCRdb's copy has only in-frame clones and lacks some. Of roughly 1,500,000 clones in the sample, 95% to 99% were seen once. The specimen was naive CD4+ T cells sorted from blood. Indicated subset: CD45RA+ positively selected. The sequence came from a man aged 25 to 45 in good health.

The CDR3 DNA is TGTGCCAGCGGGCGGTATACAGGGGAGACCCAGTACTTC. Protein product: CASGRYTGETQYF. This chain connects TRBV25-1 to TRBJ2-5, with a weak D call TRBD1 (6 bases). Germline V lookup: CDR1 MGHDK, CDR2 SYGVNS. The V end lost 8 bases, the J end lost 5 bases, and 15 bases lay between the germline ends. This CDR3 has 13 residues.